This is a list of T cell receptor beta chains from one sample in a study of monozygotic twins with inflammatory bowel disease. No DNA is given; TCRdb re-called the 5' RACE reads and lists each CDR3 protein once. This sample's table has over 350,000 distinct CDR3 sequences. Sequenced material: blood. Receptors originate from a human donor with ulcerative colitis or Crohn's disease, or a healthy co-twin of an affected twin (not recorded which). Each CDR3 is given with its conserved first and last residue.

>TRBJ2-2|TRBV6-1
CASRTGTTNTGELFF
>TRBJ2-5|TRBV2
CAGREGRSINQETQYF
>TRBJ1-2|TRBV27
CASSSRLGPHGYTF
>TRBJ2-1|TRBV6-1
CASGYLGVGQYNEQFF
>TRBJ2-5|TRBV28
CASSNSTGIPSQETQYF
>TRBJ2-3|TRBV5-1
CASSFGQGAPDTQYF
>TRBJ2-7|TRBV4-2
CASSQDLRGHEQYF
>TRBJ2-3|TRBV5-1
CASSLDSGAGTDTQYF
>TRBJ2-5|TRBV6-5
CASSQGLQETQYF
>TRBJ1-6|TRBV7-2
CASSSQGALDSPLHF
>TRBJ2-7|TRBV28
CASARGGTYEQYF
>TRBJ1-1|TRBV4-1
CASSQGTGQMNTEAFF